What follows is one TCR beta chain and its context. Study processing details: Estimation of nucleated cell counts relied on the amplification of reference gene primers. This table comes from immunoSEQ multiplex PCR, and its TCRdb copy is limited to in-frame clones, with some not included. That table gives V, J and clone size, and the DNA gave D and trimming. The table lists about 48,000 clones, roughly 84% of them singletons. These data are taken from a study of blood T cell repertoires in COVID-19. Study details: Acute and convalescent COVID-19 samples came from the United States, Italy and Spain. PBMCs, B-cell-depleted T cells, or T cells were the source of the cDNA or gDNA that made up the material.

The CDR3 is 18 residues long. Between the trimmed V and J ends, which lost 0 bases and 0 bases, there was a span of 13 bases. CDR1 and CDR2 (germline): SGHRS, YFSETQ. Material for sequencing was peripheral blood. This receptor was taken from a woman in her fifties or sixties with acute or convalescent COVID-19. This chain connects TRBV5-1 to TRBJ2-6; tentatively, D is TRBD1 (6 bases). CDR3 in amino acids: CASSLGDRSASGANVLTF. CDR3 DNA sequence: TGCGCCAGCAGCTTGGGCGACAGGTCGGCCTCTGGGGCCAACGTCCTGACTTTC.